The 18 T cell receptor beta chains below come from one sample, sequenced in a study of blood T cell repertoires in COVID-19. Sequencing used immunoSEQ multiplex PCR; TCRdb keeps in-frame clones, though not all of them. The table includes approximately 250,000 clones, over 80% detected once. The sample taken for sequencing was peripheral blood. These receptors were collected from a woman aged 70 to 79 with COVID-19, enrolled during active disease.

The chain joins TRBV28 to TRBJ1-4; no reliable D call. Trimming took 5 bases from V and 6 from J, leaving 7 bases between them. The CDR3 is 12 residues long. CDR1 and CDR2 (germline): MDHEN, SYDVKM. This CDR3 reads CASSTADEKLFF. The CDR3 DNA is TGTGCCAGCAGTACGGCGGATGAAAAACTGTTTTTT.

The V and J genes are TRBV11-3 and TRBJ2-7; 8 positions match TRBD1. The CDR3 consists of 12 residues. V shed 5 bases, J shed 5 bases, and the junction held 2 bases outside the gene matches. Per germline, CDR1 SGHNT and CDR2 YENEEA. DNA for the CDR3: TGTGCCAGCAGCCCAGGGGGCCACGAGCAGTACTTC. It yields the protein CASSPGGHEQYF. Based on the CDR3 plus reference TRBV11-3 and TRBJ2-7, the full variable domain is EAGVVQSPRYKIIEKKQPVAFWCNPISGHNTLYWYLQNLGQGPELLIRYENEEAVDDSQLPKDRFSAERLKGVDSTLKIQPAELGDSAVYLCASSPGGHEQYFGPGTRLTVT.

The chain uses TRBV29-1 and TRBJ2-2; tentative D call: TRBD1 (5 bases). Germline loops: CDR1 SQVTM, CDR2 ANQGSEA. The V end lost 3 bases, the J end lost 0 bases, and 14 bases lay between the germline ends. This CDR3 spans 16 amino acids. CDR3 amino acids: CSVDPPTAANTGELFF. CDR3 DNA sequence: TGCAGCGTTGACCCTCCGACAGCCGCGAACACCGGGGAGCTGTTTTTT.

This clone was counted between two and nine times. The chain couples TRBV5-1 to TRBJ1-5; 9 nucleotides agree with TRBD1. V dropped 4 bases and J dropped 4; count of bases not matched to a gene: 3. Germline CDR1 and CDR2: SGHRS and YFSETQ. The length of the CDR3 is 14 residues. CDR3 sequence: CASSGGQGNQPQHF. In nucleotides, the CDR3 is TGCGCCAGCAGCGGAGGACAGGGGAATCAGCCCCAGCATTTT.

The rearrangement joins TRBV6-4 to TRBJ1-5; possible D gene TRBD1, 6 bases. The V and J ends lost 3 bases and 5 bases respectively, with 11 bases between them. This CDR3 is built from 14 residues. The germline V gene encodes CDR1 MRHNA and CDR2 SNTAGT. The CDR3 region is CASSEQGGYQPQHF. CDR3 coding DNA: TGTGCCAGCAGTGAACAGGGTGGGTATCAGCCCCAGCATTTT.

This clone was recorded once. V gene TRBV7-2 combines with J gene TRBJ1-5, with a weak D call TRBD1 (5 bases). This CDR3 contains 15 residues. Looked up from germline, CDR1 is SGHTA and CDR2 is FQGNSA. V was shortened by 3 bases and J by 6 bases, with 15 bases between the two germline ends. CDR3 in DNA: TGTGCCAGCAGCTTGGACGACAGTTCCTTTCAGCCCCAGCATTTT. Encoded protein: CASSLDDSSFQPQHF.

This clone turned up a few times. V usage is TRBV14 and J usage is TRBJ1-4; tentative D call: TRBD1 (6 bases). Germline CDR1 and CDR2: SGHDN and FVKESK. The CDR3 runs to 19 residues. V lost 0 bases, J lost 2 bases, and 19 bases lay in between. The CDR3 DNA follows: TGTGCCAGCAGCCAAGACGGGACACCGGCCTTTGGGACTAATGAAAAACTGTTTTTT. It specifies CASSQDGTPAFGTNEKLFF.

The chain has TRBV19 and TRBJ2-7, with D unresolved. Germline assignment: CDR1 LNHDA and CDR2 SQIVND (reference sequence). The CDR3 loop spans 15 amino acids. The V end lost 1 base, the J end lost 0 bases, and 10 bases lay between the germline ends. CDR3 loop: CASSIGRGSSYEQYF. The CDR3 DNA reads TGTGCCAGTAGTATAGGGCGCGGTAGCTCCTACGAGCAGTACTTC.

The chain employs TRBV9 and TRBJ2-7; D perhaps matches TRBD1 (6 bases). Germline CDR1 reads SGDLS; CDR2 reads YYNGEE. V lost 3 bases and J lost 5, with 15 bases in between. This CDR3 has 14 amino acids. The CDR3 loop reads CASSAVGRGDEQYF. CDR3 DNA: TGTGCCAGCAGCGCAGTCGGCAGGGGCGACGAGCAGTACTTC.

The V gene is TRBV11-3, the J gene TRBJ1-6; 9 nucleotides agree with TRBD1. V lost 3 bases to trimming and J lost 10 bases; unmatched junction nucleotides: 4. Germline CDR1 reads SGHNT; CDR2 reads YENEEA. The CDR3 extends over 14 amino acids. DNA of the CDR3: TGTGCCAGCAGCTTGAGGACAGGGGAATCACCCCTCCACTTT. Translated: CASSLRTGESPLHF.

The rearrangement uses TRBV6-5 and TRBJ2-1; perhaps TRBD2 as D (5 bases). The CDR3 contains 13 residues. V gave up 8 bases and J gave up 3 bases, with 11 bases separating them. Germline CDR1 is MNHEY and CDR2 is SVGAGI. The CDR3 sequence: CASEGLRYNEQFF. As DNA, the CDR3 is TGTGCCAGCGAAGGACTTCGCTACAATGAGCAGTTCTTC.

The chain recombines TRBV5-1 with TRBJ2-5, with 13 bases matching TRBD2. CDR3 size: 17 residues. Germline loops: CDR1 SGHRS, CDR2 YFSETQ. After removal of 3 bases from V and 5 bases from J, the junction contained 10 bases not matched to a gene. Here the CDR3 reads CASSYRTSGRGEETQYF. CDR3 nucleotides: TGCGCCAGCAGCTATCGGACTAGCGGGAGAGGGGAGGAGACCCAGTACTTC.

The J gene is TRBJ2-2, the V gene TRBV11-3, with D tentatively TRBD1 (6 bases). This CDR3 spans 17 amino acids. Trimming left V 5 bases short and J 4 bases short, with 20 bases between. Germline assignment: CDR1 SGHNT and CDR2 YENEEA. The CDR3 here is CASSPPIQGWFTGELFF. CDR3 DNA: TGTGCCAGCAGCCCGCCGATACAGGGTTGGTTCACCGGGGAGCTGTTTTTT.

This rearrangement joins TRBV4-2 to TRBJ2-7; the D is unclear. The V gene lost 1 base and the J gene lost 5 bases, with 15 bases spanning the gap. CDR1 and CDR2 (germline): LGHNA, YNFKEQ. The CDR3 consists of 15 residues. The CDR3 DNA is TGTGCCAGCAGCCAAGTAAGTGACTTCCCCCACGAGCAGTACTTC. Translation: CASSQVSDFPHEQYF.

This chain connects TRBV5-1 to TRBJ2-5, with 8 bases that match TRBD2. Losses at the gene ends were 0 bases for V and 5 bases for J; bases not matched to a gene: 9. This CDR3 spans 16 amino acids. CDR1 and CDR2 from the germline V gene are SGHRS and YFSETQ. The CDR3 DNA sequence: TGCGCCAGCAGCTTGGCCTCTGGCGGGAGGAGGGAGACCCAGTACTTC. Translated: CASSLASGGRRETQYF. The variable domain in full, with the rest retrieved from reference TRBV5-1 and TRBJ2-5, is KAGVTQTPRYLIKTRGQQVTLSCSPISGHRSVSWYQQTPGQGLQFLFEYFSETQRNKGNFPGRFSGRQFSNSRSEMNVSTLELGDSALYLCASSLASGGRRETQYFGPGTRLLVL.

The chain links TRBV27 to TRBJ2-3; D gene ambiguous. V was shortened by 4 bases and J by 0 bases, with 14 bases between the two germline ends. This CDR3 is 16 amino acids long. Germline CDR1 and CDR2: MNHEY and SMNVEV (reference sequence). CDR3 region: CASSSRYLVSTDTQYF. The CDR3 bases are TGTGCCAGCAGTTCACGCTACCTTGTTAGCACAGATACGCAGTATTTT.

CDR3 in amino acids: CASSEGQTPWRVNTGELFF. The CDR3 DNA follows: TGCGCCAGCAGCGAGGGACAGACCCCGTGGCGGGTCAACACCGGGGAGCTGTTTTTT. The rearrangement uses TRBV5-1 and TRBJ2-2; 7 bases map to TRBD1. Per the germline V gene, CDR1 is SGHRS and CDR2 is YFSETQ. V lost 4 bases and J lost 2; bases outside the gene matches: 17. This CDR3 spans 19 amino acids. The complete variable domain, with remaining parts taken from reference TRBV5-1 and TRBJ2-2, reads KAGVTQTPRYLIKTRGQQVTLSCSPISGHRSVSWYQQTPGQGLQFLFEYFSETQRNKGNFPGRFSGRQFSNSRSEMNVSTLELGDSALYLCASSEGQTPWRVNTGELFFGEGSRLTVL.

The rearrangement links TRBV24-1 to TRBJ1-1; D is perhaps TRBD1 (6 bases). This CDR3 contains 13 residues. Germline CDR1 is KGHDR and CDR2 is SFDVKD. Deletions cut 12 bases from V and 1 base from J, with 14 bases between. CDR3 sequence: CAAQGTTNTEAFF. CDR3 nucleotides: TGTGCCGCGCAGGGGACAACGAACACTGAAGCTTTCTTT.